The rows below give T cell receptor beta chains drawn from one sample of a study of PD-L1 blockade in urothelial cancer. Here immunoSEQ multiplex PCR was the method, and the copy in TCRdb shows in-frame clones only, minus some. The repertoire holds about 52,000 clones, with about 80% as singletons. Sequencing was performed on PBMCs, taken around atezolizumab (anti-PD-L1) treatment. The receptors come from a man aged 70-80 years with urothelial cancer. The conserved cysteine and the conserved F or W are not part of the CDR3 here. Not all rows give a size; the values are once, few, many and, for expanded clones, a class.

clone size | V gene | CDR3 protein
NA | TRBV19 | ASSLRVVADTQY
NA | TRBV2 | ASSEARNSPLH
few | TRBV6-5 | ASSSGLPTGELF
NA | TRBV23-1 | ASSPYHHWDSACSGTQY
few | TRBV15 | ATSRGGQDTYEQY
NA | TRBV7-2 | ASSWLGQPNTEAF
once | TRBV6-6 | ASRRDRATGELF
NA | TRBV2 | ASSVDNNQPQH
NA | TRBV25-1 | ASKGTGLFYGYT
NA | TRBV5-1 | ASRSTFEGETQY
NA | TRBV11-1 | ASSLVRASGTNTGELF
few | TRBV4-1 | ASSQDAGGANTEAF
many | TRBV5-1 | ASSLELGHPGEQY
NA | TRBV27 | ASSPRQGARTGELF
NA | TRBV6-5 | ASSTLDRSNQPQH
few | TRBV2 | ASREGQGVSKNIQY